This T cell receptor beta chain emerged from a study of blood T cell repertoires in COVID-19. The repertoire was sequenced with immunoSEQ multiplex PCR; TCRdb's copy has only in-frame clones and lacks some. The sample records 200,000 or so clones, around nine tenths being singletons. The CDR3 spans 16 residues. V gave up 3 bases and J gave up 5 bases, with 19 bases separating them. Germline values: CDR1 MNHNS, CDR2 SASEGT. Patients of the Seattle cohort, enrolled during active infection, were followed longitudinally. Notes on this clone: A much larger clone lies a single base off, so this may be a read error. The same CDR3 also results from other DNA sequences found in this sample.

The TCR sequence derives from a man aged 50 to 59 with COVID-19, enrolled during active disease. Sequencing was carried out using peripheral blood. The J gene is TRBJ2-5, the V gene TRBV6-1; a weak D match, TRBD2 (7 bases). The CDR3 DNA sequence: TGTGCCAGCAGTGACGGGGGGAGGGGGGCTGGGGAGACCCAGTACTTC. Translating it yields CASSDGGRGAGETQYF.